The 11 T cell receptor beta chains listed next were all sequenced from one sample in a study of T cell clusters in autoimmune cytopenias (dated by TCRdb to between 2017 and 2020). TRB amplification used roughly 270 ng of peripheral blood genomic DNA, tens of thousands of genome equivalents, per sample. Sequencing was carried out with an Illumina MiSeq. TRB rearrangements were amplified by multiplex PCR using a touch-down protocol with TRB-A and TRB-B primer pools mixed in one tube. The reads, reprocessed by TCRdb, yield one row per CDR3 protein sequence and no DNA. This sample's records show about 12,000 distinct CDR3 sequences. The ten biggest clones cover 23% of the sample. This sample also belongs to another study, concerning T cell repertoires in aging, cancer and after chemotherapy.

Sequenced material: peripheral blood. The source of these receptors is a human donor in good health.

The rearrangement links TRBV6-5 to TRBJ2-1; TCRdb gives TRBD2 as the D gene, but with no DNA this cannot be confirmed. The CDR3 has 16 residues. Germline assignment: CDR1 MNHEY and CDR2 SVGAGI. CDR3: CASSYSGTSSYNEQFF.

Here the CDR3 reads CASSIRVGETQYF. This chain links TRBV19 with TRBJ2-5. Per the germline V gene, CDR1 is LNHDA and CDR2 is SQIVND (reference sequence). The CDR3 spans 13 residues.

J is TRBJ2-1 and V is TRBV6-5; there is no DNA to check the TCRdb D call of TRBD1. The CDR3 has 14 amino acids. Per germline, CDR1 MNHEY and CDR2 SVGAGI. CDR3: CASSPGTGVNEQFF.

The genes are TRBV30 and TRBJ2-5; TCRdb designates TRBD2, a call that cannot be tested without DNA. The length of the CDR3 is 13 residues. From germline, CDR1 is GTSNPN and CDR2 SVGIG (reference sequence). This CDR3 reads CAWKIKGGGTQYF.

The CDR3 loop is CAWRFGGNGANVLTF. The genes are TRBV30 and TRBJ2-6; TCRdb outputs TRBD2, but without DNA this stays unchecked. The germline V gene encodes CDR1 GTSNPN and CDR2 SVGIG (reference sequence). The CDR3 is made up of 15 amino acids.

This sequence joins TRBV4-3 and TRBJ2-2; TCRdb proposes TRBD2, but this gene call is untestable without DNA. Germline V lookup: CDR1 LGHNA, CDR2 YSLEER. The CDR3 extends over 22 amino acids. This CDR3 is CASSQDSQAYKRGGSGTGELFF.

The CDR3 loop reads CASSRWVSGANVLTF. The V gene is TRBV19, the J gene TRBJ2-6. This CDR3 has 15 amino acids. Germline V gives CDR1 LNHDA, CDR2 SQIVND (reference sequence).

V and J are TRBV12-3 or TRBV12-4 and TRBJ2-7; lacking DNA, the TRBD1 call made by TCRdb goes unchecked. This CDR3 contains 12 residues. The CDR3 region is CASRTGTAEQYF.

This rearrangement joins TRBV10-3 to TRBJ2-2. This CDR3 comprises 16 residues. The germline V gene encodes CDR1 ENHRY and CDR2 SYGVKD. The CDR3 reads CAISELRFGHTGELFF.

V is TRBV6-2 or TRBV6-3 and J is TRBJ2-7; TCRdb returns TRBD1, unconfirmable since there is no DNA. Looked up from germline, CDR1 is MNHEY and CDR2 is SVGEGT. The CDR3 length is 14 residues. CDR3: CASSYQTVNYEQYF.

V usage is TRBV12-3 or TRBV12-4 and J usage is TRBJ1-3; TCRdb's D gene call, TRBD1, goes unchecked for lack of DNA. The CDR3 covers 16 residues. The CDR3 loop reads CASSLRTGVSGNTIYF.